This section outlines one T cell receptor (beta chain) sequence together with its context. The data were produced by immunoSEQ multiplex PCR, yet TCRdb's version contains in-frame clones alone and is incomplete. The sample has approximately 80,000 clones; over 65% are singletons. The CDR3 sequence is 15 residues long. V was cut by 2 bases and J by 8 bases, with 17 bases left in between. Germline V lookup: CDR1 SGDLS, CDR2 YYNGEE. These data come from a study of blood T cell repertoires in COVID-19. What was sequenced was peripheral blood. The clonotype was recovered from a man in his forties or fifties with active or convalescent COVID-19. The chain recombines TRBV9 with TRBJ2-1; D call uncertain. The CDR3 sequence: CASSVQSLRWDEQFF. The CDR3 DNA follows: TGTGCCAGCAGCGTCCAATCCCTCAGGTGGGATGAGCAGTTCTTC.